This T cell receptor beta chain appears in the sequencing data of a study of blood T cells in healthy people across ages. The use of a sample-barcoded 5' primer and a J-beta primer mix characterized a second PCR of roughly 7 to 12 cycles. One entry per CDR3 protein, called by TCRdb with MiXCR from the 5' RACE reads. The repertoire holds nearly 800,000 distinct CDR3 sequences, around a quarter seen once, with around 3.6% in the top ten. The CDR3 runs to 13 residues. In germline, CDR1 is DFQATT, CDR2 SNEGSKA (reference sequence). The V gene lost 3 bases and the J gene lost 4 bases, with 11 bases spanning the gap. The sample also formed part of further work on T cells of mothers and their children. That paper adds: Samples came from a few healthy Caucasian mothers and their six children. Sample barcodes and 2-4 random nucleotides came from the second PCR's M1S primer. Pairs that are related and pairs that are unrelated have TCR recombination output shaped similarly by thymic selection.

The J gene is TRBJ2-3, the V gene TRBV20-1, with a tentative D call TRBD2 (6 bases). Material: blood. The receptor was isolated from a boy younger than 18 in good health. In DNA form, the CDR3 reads TGCAGTGCTAGGATCTTAGCGGCAGATACGCAGTATTTT. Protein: CSARILAADTQYF.